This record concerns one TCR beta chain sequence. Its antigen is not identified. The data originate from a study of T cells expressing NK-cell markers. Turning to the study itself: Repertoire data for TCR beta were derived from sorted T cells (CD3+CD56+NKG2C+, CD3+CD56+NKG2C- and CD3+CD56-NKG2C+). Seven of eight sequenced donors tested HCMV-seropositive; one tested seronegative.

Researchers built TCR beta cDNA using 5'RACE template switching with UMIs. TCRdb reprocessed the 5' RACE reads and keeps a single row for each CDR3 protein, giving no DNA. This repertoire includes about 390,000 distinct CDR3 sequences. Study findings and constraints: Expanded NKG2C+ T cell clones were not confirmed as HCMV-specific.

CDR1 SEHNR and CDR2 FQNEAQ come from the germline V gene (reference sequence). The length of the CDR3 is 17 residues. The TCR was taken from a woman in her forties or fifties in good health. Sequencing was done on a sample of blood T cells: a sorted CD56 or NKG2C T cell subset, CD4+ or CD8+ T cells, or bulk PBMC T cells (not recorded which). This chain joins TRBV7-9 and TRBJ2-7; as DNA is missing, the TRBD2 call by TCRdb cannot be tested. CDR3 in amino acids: CASSLGGLAGVQNEQYF.